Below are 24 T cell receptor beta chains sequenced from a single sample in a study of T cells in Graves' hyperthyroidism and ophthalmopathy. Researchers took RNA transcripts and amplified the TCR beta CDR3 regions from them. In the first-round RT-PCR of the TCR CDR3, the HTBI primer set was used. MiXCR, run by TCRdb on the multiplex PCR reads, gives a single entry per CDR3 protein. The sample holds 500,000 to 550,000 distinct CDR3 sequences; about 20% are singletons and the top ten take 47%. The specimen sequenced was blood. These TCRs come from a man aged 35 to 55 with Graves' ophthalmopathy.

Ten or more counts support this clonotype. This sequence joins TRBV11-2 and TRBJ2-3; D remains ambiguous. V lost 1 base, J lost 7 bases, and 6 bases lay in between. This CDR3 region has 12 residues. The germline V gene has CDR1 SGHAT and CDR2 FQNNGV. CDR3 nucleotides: TGTGCCAGCAGCTTAGCCCCACATACGCAGTATTTT. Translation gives CASSLAPHTQYF.

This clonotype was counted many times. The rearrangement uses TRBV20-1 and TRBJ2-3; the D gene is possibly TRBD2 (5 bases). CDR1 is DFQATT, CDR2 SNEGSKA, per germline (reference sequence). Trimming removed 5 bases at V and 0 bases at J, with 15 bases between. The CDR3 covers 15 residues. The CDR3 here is CSAPLASSSTDTQYF. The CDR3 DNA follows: TGCAGTGCTCCTCTGGCTAGCTCTAGCACAGATACGCAGTATTTT.

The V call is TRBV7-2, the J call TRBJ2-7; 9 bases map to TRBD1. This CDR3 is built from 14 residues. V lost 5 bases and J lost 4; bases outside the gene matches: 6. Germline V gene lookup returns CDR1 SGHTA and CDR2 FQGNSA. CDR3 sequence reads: CASSPQTGGYEQYF. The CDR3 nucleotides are TGTGCCAGCAGCCCTCAGACAGGGGGGTACGAGCAGTACTTC.

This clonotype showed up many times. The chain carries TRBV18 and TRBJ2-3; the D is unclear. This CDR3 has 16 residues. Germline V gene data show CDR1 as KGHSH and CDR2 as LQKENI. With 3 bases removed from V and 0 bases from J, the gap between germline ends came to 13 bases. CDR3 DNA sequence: TGTGCCAGCTCACCTCCCCTGGGCAGCAGCACAGATACGCAGTATTTT. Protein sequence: CASSPPLGSSTDTQYF. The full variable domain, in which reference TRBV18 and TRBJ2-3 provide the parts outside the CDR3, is NAGVMQNPRHLVRRRGQEARLRCSPMKGHSHVYWYRQLPEEGLKFMVYLQKENIIDESGMPKERFSAEFPKEGPSILRIQQVVRGDSAAYFCASSPPLGSSTDTQYFGPGTRLTVL.

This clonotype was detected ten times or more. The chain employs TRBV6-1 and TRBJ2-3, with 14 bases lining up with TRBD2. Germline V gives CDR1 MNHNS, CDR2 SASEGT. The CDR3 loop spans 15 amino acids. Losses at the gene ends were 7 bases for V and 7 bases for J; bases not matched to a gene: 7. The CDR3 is CASKRLAGGRNTQYF. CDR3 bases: TGTGCCAGCAAGAGACTAGCGGGGGGGAGGAATACGCAGTATTTT.

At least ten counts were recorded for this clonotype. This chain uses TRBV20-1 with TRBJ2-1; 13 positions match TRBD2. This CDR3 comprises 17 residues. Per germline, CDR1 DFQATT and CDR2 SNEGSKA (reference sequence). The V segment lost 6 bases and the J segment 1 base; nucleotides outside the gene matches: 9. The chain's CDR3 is CSAPLAGGLASYNEQFF. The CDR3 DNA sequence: TGCAGTGCCCCACTAGCGGGAGGGCTAGCTTCCTACAATGAGCAGTTCTTC.

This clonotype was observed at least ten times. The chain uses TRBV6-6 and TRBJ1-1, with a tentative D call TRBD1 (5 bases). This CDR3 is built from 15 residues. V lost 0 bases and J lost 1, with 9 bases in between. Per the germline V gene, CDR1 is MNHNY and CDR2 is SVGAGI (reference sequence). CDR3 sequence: CASSYSGQGNTEAFF. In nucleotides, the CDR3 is TGTGCCAGCAGTTACTCGGGGCAGGGGAACACTGAAGCTTTCTTT.

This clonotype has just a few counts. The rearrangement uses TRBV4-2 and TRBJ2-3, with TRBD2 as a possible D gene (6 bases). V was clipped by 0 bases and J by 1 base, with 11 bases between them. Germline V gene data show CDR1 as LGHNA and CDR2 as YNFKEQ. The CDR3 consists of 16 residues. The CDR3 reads CASSQDVQRGTDTQYF. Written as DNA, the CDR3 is TGTGCCAGCAGCCAAGATGTACAGCGGGGCACAGATACGCAGTATTTT.

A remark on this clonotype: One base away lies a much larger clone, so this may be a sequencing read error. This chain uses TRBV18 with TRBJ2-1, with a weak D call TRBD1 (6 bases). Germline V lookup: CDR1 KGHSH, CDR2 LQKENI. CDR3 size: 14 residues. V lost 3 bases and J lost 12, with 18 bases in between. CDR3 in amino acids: CASSPTGNGHGQFF. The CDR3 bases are TGTGCCAGCTCACCGACAGGTAATGGACATGGGCAGTTCTTC.

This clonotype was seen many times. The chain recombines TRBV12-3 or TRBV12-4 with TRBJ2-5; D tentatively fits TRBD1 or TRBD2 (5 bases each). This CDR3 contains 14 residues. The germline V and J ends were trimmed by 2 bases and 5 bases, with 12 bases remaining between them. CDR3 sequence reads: CASSLISGTETQYF. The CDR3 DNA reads TGTGCCAGCAGTTTAATTTCGGGGACCGAGACCCAGTACTTC.

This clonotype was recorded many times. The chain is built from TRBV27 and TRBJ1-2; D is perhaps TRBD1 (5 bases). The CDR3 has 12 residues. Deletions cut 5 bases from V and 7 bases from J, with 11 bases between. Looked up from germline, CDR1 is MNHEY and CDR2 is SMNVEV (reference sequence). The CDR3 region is CASSTGPGGYTF. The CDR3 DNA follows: TGTGCCAGCAGTACAGGACCCGGTGGCTACACCTTC.

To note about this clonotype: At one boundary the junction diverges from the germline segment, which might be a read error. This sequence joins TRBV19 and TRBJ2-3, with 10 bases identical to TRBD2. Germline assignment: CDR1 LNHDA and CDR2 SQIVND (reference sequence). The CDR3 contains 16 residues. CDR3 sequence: CAASPGIAGGTDTQYF. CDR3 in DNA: TGTGCCGCCAGCCCGGGCATAGCGGGAGGCACCGATACGCAGTATTTT.

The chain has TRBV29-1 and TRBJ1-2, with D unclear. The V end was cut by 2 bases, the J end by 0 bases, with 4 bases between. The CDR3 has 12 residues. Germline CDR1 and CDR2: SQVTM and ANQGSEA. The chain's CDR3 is CSVENSNYGYTF. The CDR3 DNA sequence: TGCAGCGTTGAAAACTCTAACTATGGCTACACCTTC.

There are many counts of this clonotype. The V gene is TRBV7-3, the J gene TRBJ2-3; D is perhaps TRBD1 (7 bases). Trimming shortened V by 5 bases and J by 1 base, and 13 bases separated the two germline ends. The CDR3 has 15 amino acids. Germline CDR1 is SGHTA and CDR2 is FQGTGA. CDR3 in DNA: TGTGCCAGCAGCCCAGGAGGGACAGGCACAGATACGCAGTATTTT. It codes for CASSPGGTGTDTQYF.

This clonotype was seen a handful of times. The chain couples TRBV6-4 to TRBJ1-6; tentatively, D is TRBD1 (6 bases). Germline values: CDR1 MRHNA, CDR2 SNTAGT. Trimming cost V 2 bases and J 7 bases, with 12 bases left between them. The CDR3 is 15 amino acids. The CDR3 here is CASSDRGGSNSPLHF. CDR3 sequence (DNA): TGTGCCAGCAGTGACAGGGGGGGATCAAATTCACCCCTCCACTTT.

CDR3 nucleotide sequence: TGTGCCAGCAGCTACGCGACCCCAGCGGACACTGAAGCTTTCTTT. Translation: CASSYATPADTEAFF. V and J are TRBV6-5 and TRBJ1-1; D is unresolved. The V gene lost 6 bases and the J gene lost 3 bases, with 17 bases spanning the gap. The germline gives CDR1 MNHEY, CDR2 SVGAGI. The CDR3 consists of 15 residues.

CDR3 nucleotides: TGTGCCAGCTCATCGATCCGCGCGGCCAGCGGGCTCGGGTCACCCCTCCACTTT. Translating gives CASSSIRAASGLGSPLHF. The rearrangement joins TRBV18 to TRBJ1-6; D remains ambiguous. V lost 5 bases to trimming and J lost 10 bases, with 27 bases between them. Germline loops: CDR1 KGHSH, CDR2 LQKENI. The CDR3 runs 18 residues.

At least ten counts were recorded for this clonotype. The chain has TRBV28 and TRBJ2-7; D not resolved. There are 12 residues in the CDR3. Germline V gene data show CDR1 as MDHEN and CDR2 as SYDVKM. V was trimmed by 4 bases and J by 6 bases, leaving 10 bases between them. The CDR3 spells CASSSMYREQYF. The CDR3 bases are TGTGCCAGCAGTTCCATGTACCGCGAGCAGTACTTC.

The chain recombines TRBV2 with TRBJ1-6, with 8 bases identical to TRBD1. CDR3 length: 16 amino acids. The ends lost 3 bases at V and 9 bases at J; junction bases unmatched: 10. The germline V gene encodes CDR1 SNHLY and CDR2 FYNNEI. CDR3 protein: CASSETGASVGSPLHF. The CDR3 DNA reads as TGTGCCAGCAGTGAGACAGGGGCTTCAGTGGGTTCACCCCTCCACTTT.

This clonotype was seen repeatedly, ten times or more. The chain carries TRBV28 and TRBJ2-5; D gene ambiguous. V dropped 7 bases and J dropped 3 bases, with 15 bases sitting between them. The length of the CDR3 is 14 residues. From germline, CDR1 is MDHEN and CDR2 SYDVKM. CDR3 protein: CASIGPRREETQYF. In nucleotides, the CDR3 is TGTGCCAGCATCGGTCCAAGACGCGAAGAGACCCAGTACTTC.

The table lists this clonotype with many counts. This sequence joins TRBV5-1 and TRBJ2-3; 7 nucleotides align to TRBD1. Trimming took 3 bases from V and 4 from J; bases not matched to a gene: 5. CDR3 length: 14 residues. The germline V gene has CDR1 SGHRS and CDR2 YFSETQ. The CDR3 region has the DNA TGCGCCAGCAGCTACCCTCAGGGGGCAGATACGCAGTATTTT. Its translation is CASSYPQGADTQYF.

The CDR3 is CASSTKGFQGTEAFF. The CDR3 nucleotides read TGTGCCAGCAGCACAAAGGGGTTTCAGGGCACTGAAGCTTTCTTT. This chain joins TRBV7-9 and TRBJ1-1; weak D call: TRBD1 (5 bases). The CDR3 extends over 15 amino acids. V gave up 5 bases and J gave up 4 bases, with 17 bases separating them. CDR1 is SEHNR and CDR2 is FQNEAQ in the germline V gene (reference sequence).

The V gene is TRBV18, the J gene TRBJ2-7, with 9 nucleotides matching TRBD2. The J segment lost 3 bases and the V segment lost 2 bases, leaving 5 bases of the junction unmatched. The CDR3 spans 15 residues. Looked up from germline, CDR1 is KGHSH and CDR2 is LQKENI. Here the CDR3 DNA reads TGTGCCAGCTCACCAGAAGCGGGAGGCCTCTACGAGCAGTACTTC. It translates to CASSPEAGGLYEQYF.

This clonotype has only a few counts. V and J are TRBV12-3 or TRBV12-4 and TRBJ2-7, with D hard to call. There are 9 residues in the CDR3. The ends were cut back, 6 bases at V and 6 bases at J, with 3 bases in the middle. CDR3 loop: CASSFEQYF. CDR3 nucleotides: TGTGCCAGCAGCTTCGAGCAGTACTTC.